This T cell receptor beta chain was observed in a study of cytomegalovirus exposure and HLA in healthy donors. The germline V gene has CDR1 SGHTA and CDR2 FQGNSA. The CDR3 has 15 residues. V was shortened by 3 bases and J by 0 bases, with 8 bases between the two germline ends. The method was immunoSEQ multiplex PCR; TCRdb's version includes in-frame clones alone and lacks a portion of them. This sample carries some 320,000 clones, around 90% of them seen once, and the ten largest clones take approximately 1%. What was sequenced was PBMCs. The V call is TRBV7-2, the J call TRBJ2-2, with unresolved D. This receptor was obtained from a woman in her thirties in good health and CMV-seropositive. The CDR3 bases are TGTGCCAGCAGCTTCTCCTCTACGAACACCGGGGAGCTGTTTTTT. Amino acid sequence: CASSFSSTNTGELFF. The full variable domain, rest sourced from reference TRBV7-2 and TRBJ2-2, is GAGVSQSPSNKVTEKGKDVELRCDPISGHTALYWYRQSLGQGLEFLIYFQGNSAPDKSGLPSDRFSAERTGGSVSTLTIQRTQQEDSAVYLCASSFSSTNTGELFFGEGSRLTVL.